A single sample is the source of the 19 T cell receptor beta chains below, sequenced in a study of T cell repertoires in cytomegalovirus infection. TCRdb analysed the reads with MiXCR anew, one entry per CDR3 protein. The table shows hundreds of thousands of distinct CDR3 sequences, with under 20% occurring only once. Sequences were obtained from PBMCs. These receptors were obtained from a human donor in good health (CMV status not recorded). Some clones in this sample may be carry-over from other donors' samples.

The chain joins TRBV12-3 or TRBV12-4 to TRBJ2-1; D is uncertain. Trimming took 3 bases from V and 9 from J, leaving 9 bases between them. The CDR3 is made up of 12 amino acids. CDR3 coding DNA: TGTGCCAGCAGTTTTGGGTTTTCTGAGCAGTTCTTC. The encoded protein is CASSFGFSEQFF.

This clonotype was found many times. The V gene is TRBV12-3 or TRBV12-4, the J gene TRBJ1-1; D not certain. This CDR3 has 14 residues. Trimming removed 3 bases at V and 1 base at J, with 9 bases between. The CDR3 nucleotides read TGTGCCAGCAGTTTTTGGGCGCAGAACACTGAAGCTTTCTTT. This translates into CASSFWAQNTEAFF.

The chain links TRBV5-1 to TRBJ2-1; possibly TRBD1 or TRBD2 for D (5 bases each). CDR1 SGHRS and CDR2 YFSETQ come from the germline V gene. The length of the CDR3 is 16 residues. V shed 4 bases and J shed 5 bases, with 19 bases lying between them. The CDR3 here is CASSPGDGIPNNEQFF. The CDR3 DNA reads as TGCGCCAGCAGCCCCGGGGACGGGATTCCGAACAATGAGCAGTTCTTC.

Notes on this clonotype: A much larger clone lies a single base off, so this may be a read error. The chain has TRBV5-3 and TRBJ1-3, with D tentatively TRBD1 (5 bases). TRBV5-3 is identified as an open reading frame with a role that is uncertain. There are 14 residues in the CDR3. The CDR3 DNA sequence: TGTGCCAGCAGCTTTCAGGGAGCCGGAAGCACCATATATTTT. Translation gives CASSFQGAGSTIYF.

This clonotype has more than one count but fewer than ten. The gene calls are TRBV4-1 and TRBJ1-2; D unresolved. V lost 4 bases and J lost 8, with 20 bases in between. The CDR3 extends over 15 amino acids. Germline CDR1 is MGHRA and CDR2 is YSYEKL. The CDR3 DNA reads TGCGCCAGCAGCCCCCGACCGTCGGCCTTCTTCGGCTACACCTTC. Translation: CASSPRPSAFFGYTF.

In this sample, this clonotype turned up many times. This chain's CDR3 is CATSSLRQDHQETQYF. Written as DNA, the CDR3 is TGTGCCACCAGCAGTCTCAGACAGGACCACCAAGAGACCCAGTACTTC. The rearrangement uses TRBV15 and TRBJ2-5; possibly TRBD1 for D (6 bases). The V end lost 3 bases, the J end lost 0 bases, and 14 bases lay between the germline ends. The germline V gene encodes CDR1 LNHNV and CDR2 YYDKDF (reference sequence). This CDR3 has 16 residues.

Notes on this clonotype: The junction does not match germline at one end; this may be a read error. The chain uses TRBV7-3 and TRBJ2-7, with D perhaps TRBD2 (6 bases). The CDR3 is 14 residues long. Germline-derived CDR1 and CDR2 are SGHTA and FQGTGA. The CDR3 loop reads CAGRSGGSSYEQYF. The DNA of the CDR3 is TGTGCCGGCAGGTCCGGGGGTTCGTCCTACGAGCAGTACTTC.

This clonotype appeared a few times. The V and J genes are TRBV12-3 or TRBV12-4 and TRBJ2-3; D is perhaps TRBD1 (5 bases). The V gene lost 5 bases and the J gene lost 5 bases, with 17 bases spanning the gap. This CDR3 contains 15 residues. Written as DNA, the CDR3 is TGTGCCAGCAGTCCGCTACTTCCCCAGGGAGATACGCAGTATTTT. It specifies CASSPLLPQGDTQYF.

The V and J genes are TRBV20-1 and TRBJ1-1; no firm D call. In germline, CDR1 is DFQATT, CDR2 SNEGSKA (reference sequence). V was clipped by 6 bases and J by 2 bases, with 13 bases between them. CDR3 length equals 13 residues. Here the CDR3 DNA reads TGCAGTGCGCGGGGTCCCGAAAACACTGAAGCTTTCTTT. Amino acid sequence: CSARGPENTEAFF.

This sequence joins TRBV7-9 and TRBJ1-1; no firm D call. The ends were cut back, 5 bases at V and 3 bases at J, with 13 bases in the middle. Looked up from germline, CDR1 is SEHNR and CDR2 is FQNEAQ (reference sequence). CDR3 size: 14 residues. This CDR3 reads CASSMLPTDTEAFF. The CDR3 nucleotides read TGTGCCAGCAGCATGCTCCCCACCGACACTGAAGCTTTCTTT.

This clonotype was detected a few times. The V gene is TRBV4-1, the J gene TRBJ2-2, with D perhaps matching TRBD2 (6 bases). V was clipped by 1 base and J by 5 bases, with 14 bases between them. Germline CDR1 is MGHRA and CDR2 is YSYEKL. The CDR3 length is 16 residues. Written as DNA, the CDR3 is TGCGCCAGCAGCCAAGGCCGGGGGAGAAGGACCGGGGAGCTGTTTTTT. It specifies CASSQGRGRRTGELFF.

The chain joins TRBV18 to TRBJ2-7; D call uncertain. Trimming shortened V by 10 bases and J by 3 bases, and 19 bases separated the two germline ends. CDR3 length: 14 residues. Germline V gives CDR1 KGHSH, CDR2 LQKENI. DNA for the CDR3: TGTGCCAACTCCCCTAGGACGTGGGACTACGAGCAGTACTTC. Protein sequence: CANSPRTWDYEQYF.

This clonotype has just a few counts. CDR3 region: CSARDYRGHKNSPLHF. CDR3 nucleotides: TGCAGTGCTAGAGATTATAGGGGACACAAAAATTCACCCCTCCACTTT. The chain combines TRBV20-1 with TRBJ1-6, with a possible D match to TRBD1 (6 bases). V was trimmed by 0 bases and J by 7 bases, leaving 16 bases between them. The CDR3 loop spans 16 amino acids. CDR1 is DFQATT and CDR2 is SNEGSKA in the germline V gene (reference sequence).

The V gene is TRBV6-6, the J gene TRBJ2-3; D is undetermined. V lost 2 bases and J 3 bases, leaving 6 bases between the germline ends. The germline CDR1 and CDR2 sequences are MNHNY and SVGAGI (reference sequence). This CDR3 has 13 residues. The chain's CDR3 is CASSYPPTDTQYF. In DNA form, the CDR3 reads TGTGCCAGCAGTTACCCCCCTACAGATACGCAGTATTTT.

The chain has TRBV9 and TRBJ2-7; D is unresolved. CDR1 and CDR2 (germline): SGDLS, YYNGEE. V was pared by 4 bases and J by 5 bases, with 13 bases between. The CDR3 is 13 amino acids. CDR3 sequence reads: CASSPSPGHEQYF. The CDR3 DNA reads as TGTGCCAGCAGCCCCAGCCCAGGCCACGAGCAGTACTTC.

This clonotype was observed at least ten times. The chain joins TRBV7-2 to TRBJ1-2; D remains unclear. This CDR3 has 14 amino acids. V lost 6 bases and J 7 bases, leaving 18 bases between the germline ends. CDR1 and CDR2 from the germline V gene are SGHTA and FQGNSA. CDR3 sequence reads: CASRTDGITTGYTF. CDR3 sequence (DNA): TGTGCCAGCAGGACTGACGGGATTACAACTGGCTACACCTTC.

The chain has TRBV7-8 and TRBJ2-2; a weak D match, TRBD1 (6 bases). The V gene's germline CDR1 is SGHVS and CDR2 FQNEAQ. Deletions cut 6 bases from V and 5 bases from J, with 16 bases between. This CDR3 contains 15 residues. In nucleotides, the CDR3 is TGTGCCAGCAGTGTCCCGGGCCAGGGGACCGGGGAGCTGTTTTTT. Its translation: CASSVPGQGTGELFF.

This clonotype was detected many times. The gene calls are TRBV7-2 and TRBJ2-7, with D possibly called TRBD1 or TRBD2 (5 bases each). This CDR3 has 17 amino acids. CDR1 and CDR2 from the germline V gene are SGHTA and FQGNSA. Trimming left V 3 bases short and J 5 bases short, with 23 bases between. The CDR3 region has the DNA TGTGCCAGCAGCTTCGTAGCAGTAAGGGGTGGGGGACACGAGCAGTACTTC. Its translation: CASSFVAVRGGGHEQYF. The variable domain in full, completed from reference TRBV7-2 and TRBJ2-7, reads GAGVSQSPSNKVTEKGKDVELRCDPISGHTALYWYRQSLGQGLEFLIYFQGNSAPDKSGLPSDRFSAERTGGSVSTLTIQRTQQEDSAVYLCASSFVAVRGGGHEQYFGPGTRLTVT.

The rearrangement links TRBV6-5 to TRBJ2-2; D uncertain. V lost 0 bases and J 5 bases, leaving 4 bases between the germline ends. CDR1 is MNHEY, CDR2 SVGAGI, per germline. The CDR3 runs to 13 residues. CDR3 DNA sequence: TGTGCCAGCAGTTACTCTCAAACCGGGGAGCTGTTTTTT. This translates into CASSYSQTGELFF.